The rows below give T cell receptor beta chains drawn from one sample of a study of identical twins. TCRdb re-called the 5' RACE reads with MiXCR, one entry per CDR3 protein. The sample contains about 340,000 distinct CDR3 sequences, 9% to 15% of which appear only once. These same records also appear under a second study, on yellow fever vaccine responses in identical twins.

Material: CD8+ T cells sorted from blood. These receptors all stem from a woman under 30 in good health. The CDR3 runs from the conserved cysteine through the conserved F or W. A D gene is named only where the DNA matches it firmly. Size is stated for part of the rows, as once, few or many counts, or as a class when the clone is expanded.

j_call v_call clone_size d_call cdr3_aa cdr3_nt
TRBJ2-5 TRBV4-1 . TRBD1 CASSRSVGQAETQYF TGCGCCAGCAGCCGATCTGTAGGACAGGCAGAGACCCAGTACTTC
TRBJ2-2 TRBV6-1 . TRBD1 CASSLFHHDREFTGELFF TGTGCCAGCAGTCTATTCCACCACGACAGGGAATTTACCGGGGAGCTGTTTTTT
TRBJ2-2 TRBV12-3/TRBV12-4 . . CASSPALGNTGELFF TGTGCCAGCAGCCCAGCTTTGGGAAACACCGGGGAGCTGTTTTTT
TRBJ1-2 TRBV7-6 few . CASSLSGADGYTF TGTGCCAGCAGCTTATCTGGGGCTGATGGCTACACCTTC
TRBJ2-1 TRBV3-1 few . CASSQETPGTTPHNEQFF TGTGCCAGCAGCCAAGAGACCCCCGGGACAACACCTCACAATGAGCAGTTCTTC
TRBJ2-1 TRBV7-9 . TRBD2 CASSPRLAGSYNEQFF TGTGCCAGCAGCCCCAGACTAGCGGGATCCTACAATGAGCAGTTCTTC
TRBJ2-3 TRBV4-2 many . CASSPTTADRTDTQYF TGTGCCAGCAGCCCAACTACAGCGGATCGCACAGATACGCAGTATTTT
TRBJ2-7 TRBV28 many . CASSVPASDEQYF TGTGCCAGCAGTGTCCCGGCTAGCGACGAGCAGTACTTC
TRBJ1-5 TRBV4-1 . . CASSQEGVGDQPQHF TGCGCCAGCAGCCAAGAAGGGGTAGGAGATCAGCCCCAGCATTTT
TRBJ1-2 TRBV2 few . CAILGTEKRGYTF TGTGCCATCCTCGGGACTGAAAAGAGGGGCTACACCTTC
TRBJ2-1 TRBV6-1 few . CASSVEGGVLNEQFF TGTGCCAGCAGTGTGGAGGGGGGAGTATTAAATGAGCAGTTCTTC
TRBJ2-1 TRBV19 few . CASSIDLFDFNEQFF TGTGCCAGTAGTATAGATCTCTTCGATTTCAATGAGCAGTTCTTC